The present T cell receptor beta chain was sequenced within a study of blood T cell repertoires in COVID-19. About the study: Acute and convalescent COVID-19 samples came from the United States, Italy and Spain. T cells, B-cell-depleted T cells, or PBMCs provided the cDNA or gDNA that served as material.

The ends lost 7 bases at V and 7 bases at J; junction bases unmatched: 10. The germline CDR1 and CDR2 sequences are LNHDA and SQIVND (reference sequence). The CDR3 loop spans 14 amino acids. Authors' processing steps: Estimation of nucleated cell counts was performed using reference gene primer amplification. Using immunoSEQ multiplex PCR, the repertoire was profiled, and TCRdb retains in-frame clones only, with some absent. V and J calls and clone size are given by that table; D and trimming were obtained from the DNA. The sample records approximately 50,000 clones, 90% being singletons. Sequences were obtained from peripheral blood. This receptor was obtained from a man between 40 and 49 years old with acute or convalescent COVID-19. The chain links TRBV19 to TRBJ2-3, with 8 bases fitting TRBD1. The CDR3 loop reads CASTPDRAGNTQYF. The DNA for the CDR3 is TGTGCCAGTACCCCGGACAGGGCTGGGAATACGCAGTATTTT.